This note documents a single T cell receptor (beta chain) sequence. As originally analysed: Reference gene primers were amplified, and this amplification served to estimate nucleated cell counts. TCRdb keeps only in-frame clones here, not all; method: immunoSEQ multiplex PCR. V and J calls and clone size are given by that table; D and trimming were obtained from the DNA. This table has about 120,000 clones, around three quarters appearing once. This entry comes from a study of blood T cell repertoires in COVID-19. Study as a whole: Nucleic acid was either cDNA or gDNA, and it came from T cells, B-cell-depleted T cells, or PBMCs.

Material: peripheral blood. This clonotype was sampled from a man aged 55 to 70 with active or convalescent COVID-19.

In DNA form, the CDR3 reads TGTGCCAGCAGCTTAACTAGCGGAAGATACACCGGGGAGCTGTTTTTT. Encoded protein: CASSLTSGRYTGELFF. The rearrangement uses TRBV7-3 and TRBJ2-2; possible D gene TRBD2, 6 bases. The CDR3 totals 16 residues. From germline, CDR1 is SGHTA and CDR2 FQGTGA. Trimming shortened V by 0 bases and J by 3 bases, and 11 bases separated the two germline ends.